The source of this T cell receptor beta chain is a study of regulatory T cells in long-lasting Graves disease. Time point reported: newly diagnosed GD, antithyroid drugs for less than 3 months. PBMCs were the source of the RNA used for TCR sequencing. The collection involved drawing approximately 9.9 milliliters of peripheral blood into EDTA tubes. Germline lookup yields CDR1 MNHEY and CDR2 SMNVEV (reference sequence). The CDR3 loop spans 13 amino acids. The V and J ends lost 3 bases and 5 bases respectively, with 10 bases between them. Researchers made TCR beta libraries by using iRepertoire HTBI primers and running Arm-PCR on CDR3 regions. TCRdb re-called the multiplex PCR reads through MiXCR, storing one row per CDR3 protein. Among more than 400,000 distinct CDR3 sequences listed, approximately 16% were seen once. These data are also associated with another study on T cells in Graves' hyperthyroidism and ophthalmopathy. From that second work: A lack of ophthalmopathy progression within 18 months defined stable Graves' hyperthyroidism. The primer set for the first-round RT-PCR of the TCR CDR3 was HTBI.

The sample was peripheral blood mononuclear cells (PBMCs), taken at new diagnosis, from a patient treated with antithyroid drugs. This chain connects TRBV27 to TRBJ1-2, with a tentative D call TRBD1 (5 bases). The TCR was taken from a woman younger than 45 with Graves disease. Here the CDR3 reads CASSLGGGYGYTF. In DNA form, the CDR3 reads TGTGCCAGCAGTTTGGGGGGGGGGTATGGCTACACCTTC.